The T cell receptor (beta chain) described here comes from a study of T cells in Graves' hyperthyroidism and ophthalmopathy. General study findings and limits: A model of 13 V-J features distinguished ophthalmopathy from stable hyperthyroidism. Ophthalmopathy was identified by the model a median roughly six months ahead of onset. The blood repertoire included most of the expanded thyroid clonotypes above 0.001.

Lactation, pregnancy, other autoimmune disease or uncontrolled infection excluded patients. This clonotype was detected many times. Its antigen is not identified. CDR1 and CDR2 from the germline V gene are PRHDT and FYEKMQ (reference sequence). Between the trimmed V and J ends, which lost 2 bases and 6 bases, there was a span of 8 bases. The CDR3 totals 12 residues. Researchers amplified the TCR beta CDR3 regions from RNA transcripts. During a first-round RT-PCR of the TCR CDR3, the HTBI primer set was used. TCRdb called the multiplex PCR reads again in MiXCR, with one record for every CDR3 protein. This sample yields approximately 600,000 distinct CDR3 sequences, of which roughly 20% are seen a single time; roughly 30% belongs to the top ten.

The specimen was blood. The J gene is TRBJ2-7, the V gene TRBV13; no clear D. The origin of this receptor is a man younger than 45 with Graves' ophthalmopathy. The DNA for the CDR3 is TGTGCCAGCAGCTTAAGGGCCGCCGAGCAGTACTTC. Protein sequence: CASSLRAAEQYF.